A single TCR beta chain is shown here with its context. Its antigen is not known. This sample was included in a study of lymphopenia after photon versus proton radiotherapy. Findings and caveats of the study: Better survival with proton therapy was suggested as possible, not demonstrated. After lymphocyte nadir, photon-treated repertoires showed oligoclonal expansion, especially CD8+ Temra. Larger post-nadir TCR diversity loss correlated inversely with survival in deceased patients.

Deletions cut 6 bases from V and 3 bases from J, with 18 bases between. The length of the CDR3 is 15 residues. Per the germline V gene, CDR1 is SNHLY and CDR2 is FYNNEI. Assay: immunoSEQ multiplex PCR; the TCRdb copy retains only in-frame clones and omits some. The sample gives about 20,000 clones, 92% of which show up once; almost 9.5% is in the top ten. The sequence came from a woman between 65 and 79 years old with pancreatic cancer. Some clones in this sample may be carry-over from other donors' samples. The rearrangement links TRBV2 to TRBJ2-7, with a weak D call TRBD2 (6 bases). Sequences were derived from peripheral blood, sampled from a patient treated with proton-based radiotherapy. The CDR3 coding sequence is TGTGCCAGCAGGGAGGGAGAGCCGGGATTCTACGAGCAGTACTTC. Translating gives CASREGEPGFYEQYF. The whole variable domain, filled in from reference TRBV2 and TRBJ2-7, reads EPEVTQTPSHQVTQMGQEVILRCVPISNHLYFYWYRQILGQKVEFLVSFYNNEISEKSEIFDDQFSVERPDGSNFTLKIRSTKLEDSAMYFCASREGEPGFYEQYFGPGTRLTVT.